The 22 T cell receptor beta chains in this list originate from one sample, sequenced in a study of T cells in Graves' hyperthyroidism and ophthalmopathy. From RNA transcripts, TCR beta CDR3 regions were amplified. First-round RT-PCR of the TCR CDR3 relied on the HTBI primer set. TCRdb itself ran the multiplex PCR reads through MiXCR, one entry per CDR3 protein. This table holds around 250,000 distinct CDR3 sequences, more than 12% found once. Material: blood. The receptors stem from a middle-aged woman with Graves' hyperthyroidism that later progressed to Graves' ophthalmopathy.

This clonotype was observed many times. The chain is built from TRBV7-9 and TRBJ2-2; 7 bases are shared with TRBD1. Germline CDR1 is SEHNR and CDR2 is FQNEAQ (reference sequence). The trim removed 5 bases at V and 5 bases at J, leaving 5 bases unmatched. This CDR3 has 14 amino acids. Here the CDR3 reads CASSVSGGTGELFF. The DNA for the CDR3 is TGTGCCAGCAGCGTATCAGGGGGAACCGGGGAGCTGTTTTTT.

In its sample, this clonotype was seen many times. The CDR3 reads CASSYAGSETQYF. The CDR3 DNA reads TGTGCCAGCAGTTACGCGGGATCGGAGACCCAGTACTTC. The chain links TRBV6-2 or TRBV6-3 to TRBJ2-5, with D perhaps matching TRBD2 (6 bases). Per the germline V gene, CDR1 is MNHEY and CDR2 is SVGEGT. Trimming stripped 2 bases from V and 5 bases from J, with 9 bases between. The CDR3 spans 13 residues.

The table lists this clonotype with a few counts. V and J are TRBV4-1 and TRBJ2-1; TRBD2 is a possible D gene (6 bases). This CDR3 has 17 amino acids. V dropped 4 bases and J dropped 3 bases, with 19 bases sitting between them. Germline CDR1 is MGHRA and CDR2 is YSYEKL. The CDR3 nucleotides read TGCGCCAGCAGCCTACAACTGGAGCGGGCAAACTACAATGAGCAGTTCTTC. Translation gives CASSLQLERANYNEQFF.

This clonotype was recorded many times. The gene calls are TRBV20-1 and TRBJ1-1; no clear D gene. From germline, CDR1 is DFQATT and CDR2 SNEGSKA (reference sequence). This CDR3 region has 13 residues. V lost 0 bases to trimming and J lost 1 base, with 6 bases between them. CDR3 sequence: CSARERGNTEAFF. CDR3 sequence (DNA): TGCAGTGCTAGAGAGCGGGGGAACACTGAAGCTTTCTTT.

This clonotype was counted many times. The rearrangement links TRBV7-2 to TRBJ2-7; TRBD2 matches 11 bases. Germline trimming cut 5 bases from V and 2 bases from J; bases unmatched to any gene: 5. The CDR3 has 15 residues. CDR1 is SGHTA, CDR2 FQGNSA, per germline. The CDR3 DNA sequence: TGTGCCAGCAGCCCAAGGACTAGCGGGCCCTACGAGCAGTACTTC. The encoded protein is CASSPRTSGPYEQYF. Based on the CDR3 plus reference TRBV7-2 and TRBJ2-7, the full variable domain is GAGVSQSPSNKVTEKGKDVELRCDPISGHTALYWYRQSLGQGLEFLIYFQGNSAPDKSGLPSDRFSAERTGGSVSTLTIQRTQQEDSAVYLCASSPRTSGPYEQYFGPGTRLTVT.

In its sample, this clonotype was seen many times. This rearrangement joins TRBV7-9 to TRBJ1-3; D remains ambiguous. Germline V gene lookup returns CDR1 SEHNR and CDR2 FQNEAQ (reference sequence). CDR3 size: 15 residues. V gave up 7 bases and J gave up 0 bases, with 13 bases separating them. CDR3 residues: CASTNLPHSGNTIYF. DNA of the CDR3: TGTGCCAGCACCAATCTTCCCCACTCTGGAAACACCATATATTTT.

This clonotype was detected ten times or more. The chain's CDR3 is CASKGTRSSYNEQFF. The CDR3 DNA sequence: TGTGCCAGCAAGGGGACACGGAGCTCCTACAATGAGCAGTTCTTC. The gene calls are TRBV2 and TRBJ2-1; a weak D match, TRBD1 (6 bases). The CDR3 is 15 residues long. The V gene's germline CDR1 is SNHLY and CDR2 FYNNEI. With 7 bases removed from V and 0 bases from J, the gap between germline ends came to 13 bases.

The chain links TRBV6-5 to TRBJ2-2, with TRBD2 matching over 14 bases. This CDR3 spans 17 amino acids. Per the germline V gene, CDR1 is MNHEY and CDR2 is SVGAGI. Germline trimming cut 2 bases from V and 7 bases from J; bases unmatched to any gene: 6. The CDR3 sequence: CASSYKGLAGVNGELFF. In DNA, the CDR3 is TGTGCCAGCAGTTACAAGGGACTAGCGGGAGTTAACGGGGAGCTGTTTTTT.

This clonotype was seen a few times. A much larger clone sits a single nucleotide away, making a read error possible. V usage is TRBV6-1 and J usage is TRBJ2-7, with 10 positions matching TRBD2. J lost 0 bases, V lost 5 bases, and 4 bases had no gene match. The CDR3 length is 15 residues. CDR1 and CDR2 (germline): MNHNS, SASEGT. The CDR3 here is CASSPGLADSYEQYF. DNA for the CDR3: TGTGCCAGCAGTCCCGGACTAGCGGACTCCTACGAGCAGTACTTC.

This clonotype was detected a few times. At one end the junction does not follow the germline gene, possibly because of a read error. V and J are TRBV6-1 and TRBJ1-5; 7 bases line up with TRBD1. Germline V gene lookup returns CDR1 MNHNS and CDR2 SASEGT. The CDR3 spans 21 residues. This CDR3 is CASTCRNFGTDKFDGSQPHHF. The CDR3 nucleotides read TGTGCCAGCACCTGTAGAAATTTCGGGACAGATAAATTTGACGGGAGTCAGCCCCATCATTTT.

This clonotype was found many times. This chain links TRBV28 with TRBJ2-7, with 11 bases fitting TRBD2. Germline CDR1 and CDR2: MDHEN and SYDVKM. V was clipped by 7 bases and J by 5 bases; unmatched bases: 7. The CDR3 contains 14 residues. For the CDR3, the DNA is TGTGCCAGCATCCACCTAGCGGGAGGAGACGAGCAGTACTTC. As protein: CASIHLAGGDEQYF.

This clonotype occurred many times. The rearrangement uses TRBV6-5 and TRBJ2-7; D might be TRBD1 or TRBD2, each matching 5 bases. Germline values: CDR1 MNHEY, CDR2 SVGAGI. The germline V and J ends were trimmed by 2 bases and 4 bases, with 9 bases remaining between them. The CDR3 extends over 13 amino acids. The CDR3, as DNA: TGTGCCAGCAGTTACGGGGGAGAGTACGAGCAGTACTTC. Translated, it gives CASSYGGEYEQYF.

CDR3 DNA sequence: TGTGCCAGCAGCCGAGGAATTGTAGCGGGGGTGGATGAGCAGTTCTTC. Its translation: CASSRGIVAGVDEQFF. The rearrangement joins TRBV11-2 to TRBJ2-1, with 9 positions matching TRBD2. The CDR3 contains 16 residues. Germline V gives CDR1 SGHAT, CDR2 FQNNGV. The J segment lost 8 bases and the V segment lost 5 bases, leaving 13 bases of the junction unmatched.

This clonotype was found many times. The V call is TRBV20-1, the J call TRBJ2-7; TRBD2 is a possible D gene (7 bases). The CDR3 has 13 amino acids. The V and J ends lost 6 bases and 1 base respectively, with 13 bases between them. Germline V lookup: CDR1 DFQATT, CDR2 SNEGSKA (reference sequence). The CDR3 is CSASGGLSYEQYF. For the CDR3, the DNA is TGCAGTGCATCGGGGGGCCTATCCTACGAGCAGTACTTC.

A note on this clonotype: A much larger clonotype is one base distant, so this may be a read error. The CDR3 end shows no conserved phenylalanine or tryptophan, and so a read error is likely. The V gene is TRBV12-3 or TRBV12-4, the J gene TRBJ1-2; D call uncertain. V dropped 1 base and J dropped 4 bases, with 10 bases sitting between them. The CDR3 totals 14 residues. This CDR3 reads CASSLGTEGYGYTL. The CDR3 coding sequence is TGTGCCAGCAGTTTAGGTACGGAGGGCTATGGCTACACCCTC.

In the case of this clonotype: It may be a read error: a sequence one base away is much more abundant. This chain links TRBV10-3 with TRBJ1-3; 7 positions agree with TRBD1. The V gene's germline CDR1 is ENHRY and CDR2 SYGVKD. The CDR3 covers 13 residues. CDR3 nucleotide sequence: TGTGCCAGCAGTACAGGGGAAGGAAACACCATATATTTT. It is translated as CASSTGEGNTIYF.

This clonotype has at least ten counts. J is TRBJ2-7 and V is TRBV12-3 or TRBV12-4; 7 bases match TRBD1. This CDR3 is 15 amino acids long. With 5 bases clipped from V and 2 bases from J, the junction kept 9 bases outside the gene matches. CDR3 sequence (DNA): TGTGCCAGCAGTCCGGGACAGTCGGGTACCTACGAGCAGTACTTC. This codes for CASSPGQSGTYEQYF.

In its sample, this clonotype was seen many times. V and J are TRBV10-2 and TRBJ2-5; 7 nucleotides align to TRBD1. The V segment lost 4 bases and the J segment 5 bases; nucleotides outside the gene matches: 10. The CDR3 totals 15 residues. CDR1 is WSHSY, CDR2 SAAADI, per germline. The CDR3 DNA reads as TGCGCCAGCAGTGTTGAGACAGGGCCAGCGGAGACCCAGTACTTC. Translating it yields CASSVETGPAETQYF.

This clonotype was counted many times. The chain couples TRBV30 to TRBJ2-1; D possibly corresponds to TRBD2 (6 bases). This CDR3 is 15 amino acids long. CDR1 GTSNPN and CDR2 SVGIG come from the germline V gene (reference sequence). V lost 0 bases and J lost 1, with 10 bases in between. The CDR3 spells CAWSVTGESYNEQFF. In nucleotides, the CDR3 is TGTGCCTGGAGTGTAACGGGAGAATCCTACAATGAGCAGTTCTTC. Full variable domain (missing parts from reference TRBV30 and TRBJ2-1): SQTIHQWPATLVQPVGSPLSLECTVEGTSNPNLYWYRQAAGRGLQLLFYSVGIGQISSEVPQNLSASRPQDRQFILSSKKLLLSDSGFYLCAWSVTGESYNEQFFGPGTRLTVL.

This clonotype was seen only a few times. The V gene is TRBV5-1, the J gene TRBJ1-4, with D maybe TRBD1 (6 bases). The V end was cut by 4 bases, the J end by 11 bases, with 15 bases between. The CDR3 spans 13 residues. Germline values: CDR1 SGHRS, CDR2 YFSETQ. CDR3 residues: CASSPGAVEKLFF. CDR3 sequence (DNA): TGCGCCAGCAGCCCGGGGGCAGTTGAGAAACTGTTTTTT.

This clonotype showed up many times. CDR3 loop: CAISPGQVGPDTQYF. The CDR3, as DNA: TGTGCCATCAGCCCGGGACAGGTGGGTCCAGATACGCAGTATTTT. The chain couples TRBV10-3 to TRBJ2-3; 8 bases match TRBD1. V shed 6 bases, J shed 4 bases, and the junction held 9 bases outside the gene matches. CDR3 length equals 15 residues. CDR1 and CDR2 from the germline V gene are ENHRY and SYGVKD.

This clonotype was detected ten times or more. CDR3 in amino acids: CASSSAPPDTQYF. The CDR3 coding sequence is TGTGCCAGCAGTTCCGCCCCTCCGGATACGCAGTATTTT. V is TRBV27 and J is TRBJ2-3; no clear D. This CDR3 has 13 residues. Germline-derived CDR1 and CDR2 are MNHEY and SMNVEV (reference sequence). V was clipped by 4 bases and J by 6 bases, with 11 bases between them.